Presented here are 27 T cell receptor beta chains from one specimen sequenced in a study of blood T cell repertoires in COVID-19. Repertoires were generated with immunoSEQ multiplex PCR, while TCRdb's copy carries only in-frame clones and drops some. Counted here are about 140,000 clones, around 87% occurring once; the ten biggest clones make up around 38%. Source material: peripheral blood. Receptor source: a man aged 45 to 65 who had recovered from COVID-19.

The rearrangement links TRBV3-1 (or the pseudogene TRBV3-2) to TRBJ1-1; a possible D gene is TRBD1 (6 bases). Trimming took off 4 bases at V and 1 base at J, with 10 bases between the two ends. The CDR3 runs to 14 residues. Germline V gives CDR1 LGHDT, CDR2 YNNKEL (reference sequence). The CDR3 DNA reads as TGTGCCAGCAGCCTTGGACAGTGGAACACTGAAGCTTTCTTT. It translates to CASSLGQWNTEAFF.

The chain is built from TRBV19 and TRBJ2-1, with 10 bases lining up with TRBD2. Germline loops: CDR1 LNHDA, CDR2 SQIVND (reference sequence). After removal of 4 bases from V and 6 bases from J, the junction contained 3 bases not matched to a gene. This CDR3 contains 14 residues. This chain's CDR3 is CASSNQRGGNEQFF. The CDR3 DNA is TGTGCCAGTAGTAATCAGCGGGGGGGCAATGAGCAGTTCTTC. The full variable domain, completed using reference TRBV19 and TRBJ2-1, is DGGITQSPKYLFRKEGQNVTLSCEQNLNHDAMYWYRQDPGQGLRLIYYSQIVNDFQKGDIAEGYSVSREKKESFPLTVTSAQKNPTAFYLCASSNQRGGNEQFFGPGTRLTVL.

This sequence joins TRBV7-2 and TRBJ1-1, with D possibly TRBD1 on 5 matching bases. Germline-derived CDR1 and CDR2 are SGHTA and FQGNSA. Between the trimmed V and J ends, which lost 3 bases and 1 base, there was a span of 9 bases. This CDR3 contains 14 residues. CDR3 sequence reads: CASSLDTPNTEAFF. The CDR3 DNA sequence: TGTGCCAGCAGCTTGGACACCCCGAACACTGAAGCTTTCTTT.

This chain connects TRBV12-3 or TRBV12-4 to TRBJ1-1; 7 nucleotides agree with TRBD1. This CDR3 spans 13 amino acids. The trim removed 1 base at V and 7 bases at J, leaving 3 bases unmatched. CDR3 sequence: CASSLDRGGEAFF. For the CDR3, the DNA is TGTGCCAGCAGTTTAGACAGGGGAGGTGAAGCTTTCTTT.

J is TRBJ2-5 and V is TRBV6-1, with 7 bases lining up with TRBD2. Germline-derived CDR1 and CDR2 are MNHNS and SASEGT. With 1 base clipped from V and 0 bases from J, the junction kept 5 bases outside the gene matches. The CDR3 length is 16 residues. The CDR3 bases are TGTGCCAGCAGTGAAGAAAGCGGGGACTACCAAGAGACCCAGTACTTC. Translation: CASSEESGDYQETQYF.

The chain is built from TRBV3-1 (or the pseudogene TRBV3-2) and TRBJ2-3; 7 bases align to TRBD2. CDR3 length: 12 amino acids. The junction had 2 bases not matched to a gene; V was cut back by 2 bases and J by 9 bases. CDR1 and CDR2 (germline): LGHDT, YNNKEL (reference sequence). CDR3 DNA: TGTGCCAGCAGCCAACTAGCGGCCACGCAGTATTTT. Translated, it gives CASSQLAATQYF.

The V call is TRBV12-5, the J call TRBJ1-2; 7 nucleotides agree with TRBD1. CDR3 length: 17 amino acids. V gave up 0 bases and J gave up 5 bases; unmatched junction bases: 12. Germline values: CDR1 LGHNT, CDR2 FRNRAP. CDR3 nucleotide sequence: TGTGCTAGTGGTTTGGTACTATCTCGGGACAGAAAATATGGCTACACCTTC. Amino acids: CASGLVLSRDRKYGYTF.

The chain carries TRBV5-1 and TRBJ2-3; TRBD2 matches 11 bases. Germline V gene lookup returns CDR1 SGHRS and CDR2 YFSETQ. This CDR3 has 16 amino acids. J gave up 8 bases and V 3 bases, and 11 bases lay outside the gene matches. The CDR3 sequence: CASSSISGGADGTQYF. In nucleotides, the CDR3 is TGCGCCAGCAGCTCCATTAGCGGGGGGGCCGATGGTACGCAGTATTTT.

This clone was seen only once. The V gene is TRBV9, the J gene TRBJ1-1; 8 bases are shared with TRBD1. This CDR3 contains 15 residues. Trimming at V came to 4 bases and at J to 1 base, leaving 6 bases not matched to a gene. Germline assignment: CDR1 SGDLS and CDR2 YYNGEE. The CDR3 sequence is CASSPFRGPNTEAFF. The CDR3 nucleotides read TGTGCCAGCAGCCCCTTCAGGGGGCCGAACACTGAAGCTTTCTTT.

V gene TRBV11-3 combines with J gene TRBJ2-2, with 7 bases lining up with TRBD1. J lost 3 bases, V lost 5 bases, and 12 bases had no gene match. This CDR3 is built from 17 residues. Germline lookup yields CDR1 SGHNT and CDR2 YENEEA. The chain's CDR3 is CASSPAPGQEYTGELFF. The CDR3 DNA is TGTGCCAGCAGCCCTGCCCCCGGACAGGAGTACACCGGGGAGCTGTTTTTT. Based on the CDR3 plus reference TRBV11-3 and TRBJ2-2, the full variable domain is EAGVVQSPRYKIIEKKQPVAFWCNPISGHNTLYWYLQNLGQGPELLIRYENEEAVDDSQLPKDRFSAERLKGVDSTLKIQPAELGDSAVYLCASSPAPGQEYTGELFFGEGSRLTVL.

This clone was seen repeatedly, ten times or more. The chain combines TRBV3-1 (or the pseudogene TRBV3-2) with TRBJ1-3; D is possibly TRBD1 (6 bases). Germline CDR1 is LGHDT and CDR2 is YNNKEL (reference sequence). CDR3 size: 18 residues. Trimming left V 2 bases short and J 0 bases short, with 17 bases between. In nucleotides, the CDR3 is TGTGCCAGCAGCCAACCAACAGGGCCCGTCGCCTCTGGAAACACCATATATTTT. Its protein product is CASSQPTGPVASGNTIYF.

The CDR3 coding sequence is TGTGCCAGCAGCATCGGACAGGGTGCCTACGAGCAGTACTTC. As protein: CASSIGQGAYEQYF. The chain combines TRBV7-6 with TRBJ2-7; 8 nucleotides match TRBD1. Germline CDR1 and CDR2: SGHVS and FNYEAQ. The CDR3 covers 14 residues. The trim removed 5 bases at V and 2 bases at J, leaving 5 bases unmatched.

The V and J genes are TRBV6-5 and TRBJ1-6; a weak D match, TRBD1 (6 bases). This CDR3 comprises 15 residues. V lost 0 bases to trimming and J lost 8 bases, with 11 bases between them. From germline, CDR1 is MNHEY and CDR2 SVGAGI. The CDR3 nucleotides are TGTGCCAGCAGTTACTCCAGGGGCCGGGATTCACCCCTCCACTTT. This codes for CASSYSRGRDSPLHF.

DNA for the CDR3: TGTGCCAGCAGTGAGCCCGTCGGGACTCCCTACGAGCAGTACTTC. Translated, it gives CASSEPVGTPYEQYF. The chain couples TRBV6-1 to TRBJ2-7; maybe TRBD2 (6 bases). Germline CDR1 and CDR2: MNHNS and SASEGT. Between the trimmed V and J ends, which lost 3 bases and 2 bases, there was a span of 14 bases. The CDR3 has 15 amino acids.

The chain combines TRBV4-3 with TRBJ2-7, with D possibly being TRBD1 (5 bases). V was clipped by 0 bases and J by 1 base, with 10 bases between them. The germline gives CDR1 LGHNA, CDR2 YSLEER. The CDR3 has 15 amino acids. The CDR3 bases are TGCGCCAGCAGCCAAGACTCCACAGGATCCTACGAGCAGTACTTC. Its protein product is CASSQDSTGSYEQYF.

This clone was observed a few times. The chain joins TRBV20-1 to TRBJ1-1, with TRBD1 as a possible D gene (5 bases). This CDR3 spans 11 amino acids. Germline V gene sequence: CDR1 DFQATT, CDR2 SNEGSKA (reference sequence). V was pared by 7 bases and J by 3 bases, with 9 bases between. Here the CDR3 reads CSVGGDTEAFF. DNA of the CDR3: TGCAGTGTTGGGGGGGACACTGAAGCTTTCTTT.

This chain links TRBV7-2 with TRBJ1-2; no definite D call. The CDR3 runs to 15 residues. Germline V gene data show CDR1 as SGHTA and CDR2 as FQGNSA. V was trimmed by 1 base and J by 8 bases, leaving 17 bases between them. The CDR3 DNA is TGTGCCAGCAGCTTAGAATATAGCCAGATTGGGGGCTACACCTTC. Translation gives CASSLEYSQIGGYTF.

This clone was observed a single time. The chain recombines TRBV11-2 with TRBJ2-3; a possible D gene is TRBD2 (5 bases). Germline CDR1 and CDR2: SGHAT and FQNNGV. The CDR3 has 14 amino acids. The V and J ends lost 2 bases and 5 bases respectively, with 11 bases between them. The CDR3 sequence: CASSLFRGGDTQYF. The DNA of the CDR3 is TGTGCCAGCAGCTTATTTCGGGGTGGAGATACGCAGTATTTT. The full variable domain, rest sourced from reference TRBV11-2 and TRBJ2-3, is EAGVAQSPRYKIIEKRQSVAFWCNPISGHATLYWYQQILGQGPKLLIQFQNNGVVDDSQLPKDRFSAERLKGVDSTLKIQPAKLEDSAVYLCASSLFRGGDTQYFGPGTRLTVL.

This clone was detected only a few times. Other nucleotide sequences from this sample produce the same CDR3. J is TRBJ1-5 and V is TRBV7-9; D gene ambiguous. Germline CDR1 and CDR2: SEHNR and FQNEAQ (reference sequence). The V end was cut by 3 bases, the J end by 4 bases, with 10 bases between. CDR3 size: 14 residues. The CDR3, as DNA: TGTGCCAGCAGCTTGGAGGGCCAAAATCAGCCCCAGCATTTT. Translated: CASSLEGQNQPQHF.

J is TRBJ2-5 and V is TRBV5-1; 11 nucleotides line up with TRBD2. J was trimmed by 2 bases and V by 4 bases; bases with no gene match: 1. The CDR3 extends over 14 amino acids. Germline values: CDR1 SGHRS, CDR2 YFSETQ. DNA of the CDR3: TGCGCCAGCAGCCTAGCGGGGGGACAAGAGACCCAGTACTTC. It translates to CASSLAGGQETQYF.

The chain carries TRBV20-1 and TRBJ2-7, with D possibly matching TRBD2 (6 bases). V lost 3 bases and J 2 bases, leaving 17 bases between the germline ends. This CDR3 region has 15 residues. CDR1 DFQATT and CDR2 SNEGSKA come from the germline V gene (reference sequence). The CDR3 DNA reads TGCAGTGCTAGTCCTAGCGAGGGTACCCCCTACGAGCAGTACTTC. Encoded protein: CSASPSEGTPYEQYF.

This clone was seen only once. The chain carries TRBV6-1 and TRBJ2-6; no firm D call. This CDR3 comprises 14 residues. V shed 6 bases and J shed 0 bases, with 6 bases lying between them. Germline CDR1 and CDR2: MNHNS and SASEGT. The CDR3: CASSHSSGANVLTF. CDR3 nucleotide sequence: TGTGCCAGCAGCCACAGCTCTGGGGCCAACGTCCTGACTTTC.

The chain has TRBV6-2 or TRBV6-3 and TRBJ1-6; tentatively, D is TRBD1 (6 bases). The CDR3 spans 14 residues. Germline CDR1 reads MNHEY; CDR2 reads SVGEGT. Trimming removed 2 bases at V and 5 bases at J, with 7 bases between. The CDR3 coding sequence is TGTGCCAGCAGTTACCGACAGGATAATTCACCCCTCCACTTT. Translating it yields CASSYRQDNSPLHF.

The chain uses TRBV12-5 and TRBJ2-5; 10 nucleotides agree with TRBD2. The CDR3 has 16 amino acids. CDR1 is LGHNT, CDR2 FRNRAP, per germline. V was clipped by 1 base and J by 5 bases; unmatched bases: 7. This CDR3 reads CASGLGASGGQETQYF. The CDR3 DNA reads TGTGCTAGTGGTTTGGGGGCTAGCGGGGGCCAGGAGACCCAGTACTTC.

The J gene is TRBJ2-1, the V gene TRBV5-1; possible D gene TRBD1, 5 bases. V was pared by 2 bases and J by 2 bases, with 11 bases between. Germline V gives CDR1 SGHRS, CDR2 YFSETQ. The CDR3 is 15 residues long. The CDR3 region is CASSLVQGPYNEQFF. In DNA form, the CDR3 reads TGCGCCAGCAGCTTAGTGCAGGGCCCCTACAATGAGCAGTTCTTC.

This chain uses TRBV19 with TRBJ2-2; TRBD1 agrees at 11 bases. The CDR3 covers 16 residues. CDR1 is LNHDA and CDR2 is SQIVND in the germline V gene (reference sequence). V shed 3 bases and J 6 bases; nucleotides not matched to a gene: 6. CDR3 nucleotide sequence: TGTGCCAGTAGTATCGGACAGGGGGCGAAACCCGGGGAGCTGTTTTTT. This translates into CASSIGQGAKPGELFF.

The chain uses TRBV6-1 and TRBJ1-5; D is unresolved. The germline V gene encodes CDR1 MNHNS and CDR2 SASEGT. Between the trimmed V and J ends, which lost 3 bases and 4 bases, there was a span of 16 bases. This CDR3 has 16 amino acids. CDR3 loop: CASSDSMREWNQPQHF. CDR3 coding DNA: TGTGCCAGCAGTGATTCGATGAGGGAGTGGAATCAGCCCCAGCATTTT.